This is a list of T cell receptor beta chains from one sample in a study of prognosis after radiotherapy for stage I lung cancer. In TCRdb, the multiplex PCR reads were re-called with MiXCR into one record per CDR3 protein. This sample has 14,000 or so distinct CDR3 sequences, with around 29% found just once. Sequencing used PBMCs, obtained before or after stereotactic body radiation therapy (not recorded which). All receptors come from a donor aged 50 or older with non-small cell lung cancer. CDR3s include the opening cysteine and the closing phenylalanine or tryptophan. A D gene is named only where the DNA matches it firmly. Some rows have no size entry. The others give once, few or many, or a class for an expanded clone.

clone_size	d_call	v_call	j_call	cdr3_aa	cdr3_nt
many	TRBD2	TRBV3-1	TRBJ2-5	CASSPEDRLAGVPETQYF	TGTGCCAGCAGCCCAGAGGATAGACTAGCGGGAGTCCCAGAGACCCAGTACTTC
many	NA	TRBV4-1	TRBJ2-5	CASSQDRWRRQGLSAILQGTQYF	TGCGCCAGCAGCCAAGATCGGTGGCGTAGACAGGGACTCTCTGCGATCCTCCAAGGGACCCAGTACTTC
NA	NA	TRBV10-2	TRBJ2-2	CASSVRFHVGELFF	TGCGCCAGCAGTGTCAGGTTTCATGTCGGGGAGCTGTTTTTT
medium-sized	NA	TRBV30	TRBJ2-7	CAWSSGDYEQYF	TGTGCCTGGAGTTCAGGGGACTACGAGCAGTACTTC
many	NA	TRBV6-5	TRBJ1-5	CASSYGGGGDQPQHF	TGTGCCAGCAGTTACGGGGGAGGCGGGGATCAGCCCCAGCATTTT
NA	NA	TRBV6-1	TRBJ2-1	CASSEQYEQFF	TGTGCCAGCAGTGAACAGTATGAGCAGTTCTTC
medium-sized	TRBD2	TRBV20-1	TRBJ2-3	CSARDSGLAGGTSTDTQYF	TGCAGTGCTAGAGATTCAGGCCTAGCGGGAGGGACTAGCACAGATACGCAGTATTTT
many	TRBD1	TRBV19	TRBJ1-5	CASHTPDRVGQPQHF	TGTGCCAGCCACACCCCGGACAGGGTTGGCCAGCCCCAGCATTTT
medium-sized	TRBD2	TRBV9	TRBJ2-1	CASSPTSGRTNEQFF	TGTGCCAGCAGCCCAACTAGCGGGAGGACCAATGAGCAGTTCTTC
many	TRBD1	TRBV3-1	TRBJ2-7	CASSQGTANYEQYF	TGTGCCAGCAGCCAGGGGACAGCGAACTACGAGCAGTACTTC
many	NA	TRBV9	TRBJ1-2	CASSDGGTHNYGYTF	TGTGCCAGCAGCGATGGGGGGACCCATAACTATGGCTACACCTTC
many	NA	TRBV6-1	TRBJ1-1	CASRGDDVEAFF	TGTGCCAGCAGGGGGGACGACGTTGAAGCTTTCTTT
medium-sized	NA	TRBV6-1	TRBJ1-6	CASSELASPGRGPLHF	TGTGCCAGCAGTGAATTGGCCAGTCCGGGGAGGGGACCCCTCCACTTT
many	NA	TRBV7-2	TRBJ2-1	CASSISRGPHNEQFF	TGTGCCAGCAGCATCTCCCGGGGTCCCCACAATGAGCAGTTCTTC
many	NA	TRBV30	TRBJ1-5	CAWRKRGPQHF	TGTGCCTGGAGGAAGAGAGGACCCCAGCATTTT
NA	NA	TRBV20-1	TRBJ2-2	CSARDPRGPNTGELFF	TGCAGTGCTAGAGACCCCCGGGGCCCCAACACCGGGGAGCTGTTTTTT
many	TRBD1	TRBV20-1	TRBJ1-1	CSARETDRGLWNTEAFF	TGCAGTGCTAGAGAGACGGACAGGGGGCTCTGGAACACTGAAGCTTTCTTT